The rows below give T cell receptor beta chains drawn from one sample of a study of graft-versus-host responses after intestinal transplantation. TCRdb's copy holds only in-frame clones and misses some; the assay was immunoSEQ multiplex PCR. The data contain roughly 45,000 clones, approximately 94% of them singletons. Here the sequenced sample was PBMCs, taken 335 days after intestinal transplant. These receptors all stem from a human patient who received an intestinal transplant, so some T cells may come from the graft donor. Both conserved end residues are part of each CDR3. Fields, in order: V gene, D gene, clone size, J gene, CDR3 protein, CDR3 DNA. A D gene is named only where the DNA matches it firmly. Some rows have no size entry. The others give once, few or many, or a class for an expanded clone.

>TRBV6-1|TRBD1|.|TRBJ1-6
CASSGGTDWLLSPLHF
TGTGCCAGCAGTGGAGGGACAGATTGGTTATTATCACCCCTCCACTTT
>TRBV4-1|TRBD1|.|TRBJ2-5
CASSQHRDSQETQYF
TGCGCCAGCAGCCAACACCGGGACAGCCAAGAGACCCAGTACTTC
>TRBV4-1|.|.|TRBJ2-7
CASSQDHQRVLSYEQYF
TGCGCCAGCAGCCAAGATCACCAGCGGGTATTGTCCTACGAGCAGTACTTC
>TRBV18|.|.|TRBJ2-1
CASSPSAYNEQFF
TGTGCCAGCTCACCAAGCGCCTACAATGAGCAGTTCTTC
>TRBV19|TRBD1|.|TRBJ1-4
CASNRGQGNEKLFF
TGTGCCAGCAACCGAGGACAGGGAAATGAAAAACTGTTTTTT
>TRBV27|TRBD2|.|TRBJ2-3
CASSLYPGSGGADTQYF
TGTGCCAGCAGTTTATACCCCGGTAGCGGGGGGGCTGATACGCAGTATTTT
>TRBV18|TRBD1|.|TRBJ1-1
CASSPRDSNTEAFF
TGTGCCAGCTCACCACGGGACAGTAACACTGAAGCTTTCTTT
>TRBV5-6|.|.|TRBJ2-3
CASSLRRLARRGYF
TGTGCCAGCAGCTTACGCCGTCTAGCGCGCAGGGGGTATTTT
>TRBV12-5|.|.|TRBJ2-7
CASGRGITYEQYF
TGTGCTAGTGGTCGGGGGATCACCTACGAGCAGTACTTC
>TRBV4-1|TRBD1|.|TRBJ1-5
CASSNPGQLNQPQHF
TGCGCCAGCAGTAACCCGGGACAGCTCAATCAGCCCCAGCATTTT
>TRBV29-1|.|.|TRBJ1-2
CSVEGGGGYVYGYTF
TGCAGCGTTGAGGGGGGTGGAGGGTACGTCTATGGCTACACCTTC
>TRBV2|.|.|TRBJ2-6
CASKQFKANVLTF
TGTGCCAGCAAACAGTTTAAGGCCAACGTCCTGACTTTC
>TRBV27|.|.|TRBJ1-2
CASRDSGQYGYTF
TGTGCCAGCAGGGATTCAGGACAGTATGGCTACACCTTC
>TRBV5-1|.|.|TRBJ2-3
CASGAPGRSTDTQYF
TGCGCCAGCGGCGCACCCGGGCGGAGCACAGATACGCAGTATTTT
>TRBV7-3|.|.|TRBJ2-2
CASSLAIGAGELFF
TGTGCCAGCAGCTTAGCCATTGGCGCCGGGGAGCTGTTTTTT
>TRBV28|.|.|TRBJ1-5
CASSTMEGPQHF
TGTGCCAGCAGTACTATGGAGGGGCCCCAGCATTTT
>TRBV29-1|.|.|TRBJ2-7
CSVETLQANYEQYF
TGCAGCGTTGAAACCTTACAGGCCAACTACGAGCAGTACTTC
>TRBV6-5|.|.|TRBJ1-1
CASSYGSQVPRGEAFF
TGTGCCAGCAGTTACGGGTCCCAGGTCCCCCGGGGAGAAGCTTTCTTT
>TRBV19|.|.|TRBJ1-5
CASTGMGVQPQHF
TGTGCCAGTACTGGGATGGGGGTACAGCCCCAGCATTTT
>TRBV28|.|.|TRBJ2-3
CASSLWGIVEADTQYF
TGTGCCAGCAGTTTATGGGGGATAGTAGAGGCAGATACGCAGTATTTT
>TRBV27|.|.|TRBJ2-7
CASSLDRDSHSYEQYF
TGTGCCAGCAGTCTCGACCGGGACTCCCACTCCTACGAGCAGTACTTC
>TRBV7-2|.|.|TRBJ2-1
CASSPKEFGGSAYNEQFF
TGTGCCAGCAGCCCAAAGGAATTCGGCGGTAGCGCCTACAATGAGCAGTTCTTC
>TRBV30|.|.|TRBJ1-5
CAWNLGRDQPQHF
TGTGCCTGGAATTTGGGGCGGGATCAGCCCCAGCATTTT
>TRBV25-1|.|.|TRBJ1-5
CASSEWRQADQPQHF
TGTGCCAGCAGTGAATGGAGACAGGCAGATCAGCCCCAGCATTTT
>TRBV7-2|.|.|TRBJ2-1
CASSLVRGGLDNEQFF
TGTGCCAGCAGCTTAGTGCGAGGCGGACTGGACAATGAGCAGTTCTTC
>TRBV5-6|.|.|TRBJ1-5
CASSAWLDPWGQPQHF
TGTGCCAGCAGCGCTTGGTTGGATCCCTGGGGTCAGCCCCAGCATTTT
>TRBV9|TRBD2|.|TRBJ2-7
CASSPRSGGGTYEQYF
TGTGCCAGCAGCCCTCGTAGTGGGGGGGGAACCTACGAGCAGTACTTC
>TRBV5-6|.|.|TRBJ2-7
CASSLAPYEQYF
TGTGCCAGCAGCTTGGCCCCCTACGAGCAGTACTTC
>TRBV5-1|.|.|TRBJ2-2
CASSLDGTPRQDTGELFF
TGCGCCAGCAGCTTGGACGGGACCCCTCGGCAGGACACCGGGGAGCTGTTTTTT
>TRBV5-1|.|.|TRBJ2-7
CANSLGFGGRLGVRADEQYF
TGCGCCAACAGCTTGGGTTTCGGGGGGCGCTTGGGGGTCCGGGCCGACGAGCAGTACTTC
>TRBV6-1|.|.|TRBJ1-1
CASSQGRNTEAFF
TGTGCCAGCAGCCAGGGTCGGAACACTGAAGCTTTCTTT
>TRBV18|TRBD1|.|TRBJ1-4
CASSPPGQAYGKLFF
TGTGCCAGCTCACCACCGGGACAGGCGTACGGAAAACTGTTTTTT
>TRBV7-6|TRBD1|.|TRBJ2-3
CASSLAVRGTDTQYF
TGTGCCAGCAGCTTAGCGGTCAGGGGGACAGATACGCAGTATTTT
>TRBV6-1|TRBD2|.|TRBJ2-7
CASSEAPGLAPEEQYF
TGTGCCAGCAGTGAAGCGCCGGGACTAGCCCCGGAGGAGCAGTACTTC
>TRBV6-5|.|.|TRBJ2-3
CAAYSPSTDTQYF
TGTGCCGCATATTCCCCCAGCACAGATACGCAGTATTTT
>TRBV19|.|.|TRBJ2-3
CASSIAVAGPGDTQYF
TGTGCCAGTAGTATAGCGGTAGCAGGGCCGGGAGATACGCAGTATTTT
>TRBV6-5|.|.|TRBJ1-1
CASSYRSEAFF
TGTGCCAGCAGTTATCGGTCTGAAGCTTTCTTT
>TRBV18|TRBD1|.|TRBJ2-5
CASSPTTGGDETQYF
TGTGCCAGCTCACCCACGACAGGGGGGGATGAGACCCAGTACTTC
>TRBV6-5|TRBD1|.|TRBJ1-2
CASSYTTGANYGYTF
TGTGCCAGCAGTTACACGACAGGGGCCAACTATGGCTACACCTTC
>TRBV27|.|.|TRBJ1-1
CASSLLVHTEAFF
TGTGCCAGCAGTTTACTGGTTCACACTGAAGCTTTCTTT
>TRBV7-7|.|.|TRBJ2-5
CASSLGGRFRETQYF
TGTGCCAGCAGCTTAGGGGGGCGGTTTCGAGAGACCCAGTACTTC
>TRBV6-4|TRBD2|.|TRBJ2-1
CASSVSAGGLNEQFF
TGTGCCAGCAGTGTTTCAGCGGGAGGGTTGAATGAGCAGTTCTTC
>TRBV28|.|once|TRBJ2-7
CASSLTGGAYEQYF
TGTGCCAGCAGTTTAACAGGGGGGGCGTACGAGCAGTACTTC
>TRBV10-3|TRBD2|.|TRBJ2-7
CAISDLGLPNYEQYF
TGTGCCATCAGTGACCTGGGACTACCTAACTACGAGCAGTACTTC
>TRBV7-3|TRBD1|.|TRBJ1-3
CASSLLKLLDRGMRNTIYF
TGTGCCAGCAGCTTGCTGAAGCTGTTAGACAGGGGGATGAGAAACACCATATATTTT
>TRBV10-2|TRBD2|.|TRBJ2-1
CASSVGLAFSGNEQFF
TGCGCCAGCAGTGTGGGACTAGCGTTTTCAGGCAATGAGCAGTTCTTC
>TRBV5-4|TRBD1|.|TRBJ1-2
CASSLTGGYSYGYTF
TGTGCCAGCAGCCTGACAGGGGGCTACTCTTATGGCTACACCTTC
>TRBV11-2|.|.|TRBJ1-3
CASSLRDSGNTIYF
TGTGCCAGCAGCCTAAGGGACTCTGGAAACACCATATATTTT
>TRBV19|TRBD1|once|TRBJ2-5
CASSSDRGQETQYF
TGTGCCAGTAGTAGCGACAGGGGACAAGAGACCCAGTACTTC
>TRBV7-3|TRBD2|.|TRBJ2-1
CASSLKAGDGDEQFF
TGTGCCAGCAGCTTAAAAGCGGGAGATGGGGATGAGCAGTTCTTC
>TRBV7-9|.|.|TRBJ2-2
CASSFQGIEDTGELFF
TGTGCCAGCAGCTTTCAGGGGATCGAGGACACCGGGGAGCTGTTTTTT
>TRBV29-1|.|.|TRBJ2-5
CSVTGAQETQYF
TGCAGCGTCACCGGGGCGCAAGAGACCCAGTACTTC
>TRBV4-1|TRBD2|.|TRBJ2-1
CASSQDAFERGQFF
TGCGCCAGCAGCCAAGACGCCTTCGAGCGGGGGCAGTTCTTC
>TRBV2|.|.|TRBJ2-6
CASSEEGFSGANVLTF
TGTGCCAGCAGTGAAGAGGGCTTCTCTGGGGCCAACGTCCTGACTTTC
>TRBV6-5|.|.|TRBJ1-4
CASSTAGLANEKLFF
TGTGCCAGCAGCACTGCAGGGTTAGCTAATGAAAAACTGTTTTTT
>TRBV7-3|.|.|TRBJ1-2
CASSPGWGTYGYTF
TGTGCCAGCAGCCCGGGTTGGGGAACCTATGGCTACACCTTC
>TRBV29-1|TRBD2|.|TRBJ2-3
CSALLAGESSGTQYF
TGCAGCGCTCTACTAGCGGGAGAGTCCTCCGGGACGCAGTATTTT
>TRBV29-1|.|.|TRBJ1-5
CSVAGGNQPQHF
TGCAGCGTTGCAGGGGGCAATCAGCCCCAGCATTTT
>TRBV13|.|.|TRBJ2-7
CASSLRGPRVYEQYF
TGTGCCAGCAGCTTAAGGGGCCCTAGGGTCTACGAGCAGTACTTC